This T cell receptor (beta chain) was captured in a study of cytomegalovirus exposure and HLA in healthy donors. The CDR3 sequence is 17 residues long. The ends were cut back, 8 bases at V and 2 bases at J, with 24 bases in the middle. The germline V gene encodes CDR1 MDHEN and CDR2 SYDVKM. The PCR was carried out with 60 Vbeta primers and 13 Jbeta primers. The data were produced by immunoSEQ multiplex PCR, yet TCRdb's version contains in-frame clones alone and is incomplete. The sample includes some 110,000 clones, roughly four fifths seen only once; the top ten take 3.6%. The specimen sequenced was PBMCs. The receptor comes from a man aged 60 to 75 in good health and CMV-seronegative. The rearrangement joins TRBV28 to TRBJ1-1; D may be TRBD1 (5 bases). CDR3 nucleotide sequence: TGTGCCAGCGTCTTGGGGGGGGATCTTTTTAGTAACACTGAAGCTTTCTTT. The encoded protein is CASVLGGDLFSNTEAFF.